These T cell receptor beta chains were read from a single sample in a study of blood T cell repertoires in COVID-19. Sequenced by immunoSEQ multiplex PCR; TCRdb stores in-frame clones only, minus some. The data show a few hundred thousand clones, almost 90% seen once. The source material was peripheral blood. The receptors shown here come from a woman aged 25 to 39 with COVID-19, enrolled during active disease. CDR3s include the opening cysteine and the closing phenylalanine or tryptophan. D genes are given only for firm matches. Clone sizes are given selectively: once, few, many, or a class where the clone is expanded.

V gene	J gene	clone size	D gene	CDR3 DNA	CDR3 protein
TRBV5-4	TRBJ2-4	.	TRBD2	TGTGCCAGCAGCAAGGGGACTAGCGGGAGTTCGAACATTCAGTACTTC	CASSKGTSGSSNIQYF
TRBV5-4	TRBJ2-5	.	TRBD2	TGTGCCAGCAGTTTGACTAGCGGGAGTGAGGAGACCCAGTACTTC	CASSLTSGSEETQYF
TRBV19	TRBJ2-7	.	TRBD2	TGTGCCAGTAAAAGACTAGCGGGAGACAACTACGAGCAGTACTTC	CASKRLAGDNYEQYF
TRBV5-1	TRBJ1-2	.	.	TGCGCCAGCAGCTTGTCGTGGGAGGCTTTTTATGGCTACACCTTC	CASSLSWEAFYGYTF
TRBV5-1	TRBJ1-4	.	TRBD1	TGCGCCAGCACCGAATCCGGGACAGCTAATGAAAAACTGTTTTTT	CASTESGTANEKLFF
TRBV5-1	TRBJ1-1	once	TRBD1	TGCGCCAGCAGCTTAGAAGGACAGGTGAACACTGAAGCTTTCTTT	CASSLEGQVNTEAFF
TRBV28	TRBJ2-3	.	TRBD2	TGTGCCAGCTCCACTAGCGGGAGAGGCGGAGATACGCAGTATTTT	CASSTSGRGGDTQYF
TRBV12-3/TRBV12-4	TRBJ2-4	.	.	TGTGCCAGCAGTCCCGACGGGTACATTCAGTACTTC	CASSPDGYIQYF
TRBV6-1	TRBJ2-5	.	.	TGTGCCAGCAGTGCGACCCCTAAAACAGGGACGGAAGAGACCCAGTACTTC	CASSATPKTGTEETQYF
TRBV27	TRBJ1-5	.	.	TGTGCCAGCAGTCCCACTAATCAGCCCCAGCATTTT	CASSPTNQPQHF
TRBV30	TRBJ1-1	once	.	TGTGCCTGGAGTCCAGGACTCCCGAACACTGAAGCTTTCTTT	CAWSPGLPNTEAFF
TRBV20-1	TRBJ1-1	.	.	TGCAGTGCTAGAGAGCAGGGAAGAGCTTTCTTT	CSAREQGRAFF
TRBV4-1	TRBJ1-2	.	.	TGCGCCAGCAGCCAAGCGGACTACGGCTACACCTTC	CASSQADYGYTF
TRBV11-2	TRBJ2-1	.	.	TGTGCCAGCAGCTTAGTGGGAGCTGAGCAGTTCTTC	CASSLVGAEQFF
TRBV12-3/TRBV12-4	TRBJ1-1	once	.	TGTGCCAGCAACCTTATCGGACAGGAAGCTTTCTTT	CASNLIGQEAFF
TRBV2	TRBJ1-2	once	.	TGTGCCAGCAGTGAAGGGACTTCCTACTATGGCTACACCTTC	CASSEGTSYYGYTF
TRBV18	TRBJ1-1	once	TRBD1	TGTGCCAGCTCACCACTGGGACAGGCGCTCTCGAACACTGAAGCTTTCTTT	CASSPLGQALSNTEAFF
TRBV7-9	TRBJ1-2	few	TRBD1	TGTGCCAGCAGCCTTGCGACAGGGGATGGCTACACCTTC	CASSLATGDGYTF
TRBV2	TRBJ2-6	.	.	TGTGCCAGCAGTGAAGGGCCCGGACTTGTCTCTGGGGCCAACGTCCTGACTTTC	CASSEGPGLVSGANVLTF
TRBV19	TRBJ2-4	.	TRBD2	TGTGCCAGTAGCCCCGGACTAGACCGAAACATTCAGTACTTC	CASSPGLDRNIQYF
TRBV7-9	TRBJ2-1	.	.	TGTGCCAGCAGCTTAGCGAGCGTTCCCTACAATGAGCAGTTCTTC	CASSLASVPYNEQFF
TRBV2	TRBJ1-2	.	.	TGTGCCAGCAGTGAAGAGGGGTGGGGTGGCTACACCTTC	CASSEEGWGGYTF
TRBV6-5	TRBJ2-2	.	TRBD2	TGTGCCAGCAGGATCGGTAGCGGGACCGGGGAGCTGTTTTTT	CASRIGSGTGELFF
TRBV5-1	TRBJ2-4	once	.	TGCGCCAGCAGCGGCGCCGGGACACCCTCTCTAGCCAAAAACATTCAGTACTTC	CASSGAGTPSLAKNIQYF
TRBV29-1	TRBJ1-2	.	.	TGCAGCACCTGGACATCGGGCTATGGCTACACCTTC	CSTWTSGYGYTF
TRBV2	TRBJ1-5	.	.	TGTGCCAGCAAGAAAGAACAGAATAGCAATCAGCCCCAGCATTTT	CASKKEQNSNQPQHF
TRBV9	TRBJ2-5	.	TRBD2	TGTGCCAGCAGCGTAGGTCCCGGAGTTAGCGGGATGTCGAGGGAGACCCAGTACTTC	CASSVGPGVSGMSRETQYF
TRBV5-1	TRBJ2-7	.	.	TGCGCCAGCAGCGTACGCGACAGGCCTGGGGGAGAGCAGTACTTC	CASSVRDRPGGEQYF
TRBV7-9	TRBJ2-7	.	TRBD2	TGTGCCAGCAGCTTAGTGTCTAGCGGGAGTTCGTACGAGCAGTACTTC	CASSLVSSGSSYEQYF
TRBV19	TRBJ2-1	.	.	TGTGCCAGTAGTATAAGGGGGGGCAATGAGCAGTTCTTC	CASSIRGGNEQFF
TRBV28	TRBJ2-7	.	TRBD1	TGTGCCAGCAGTACCACAGGGGAATACGAGCAGTACTTC	CASSTTGEYEQYF
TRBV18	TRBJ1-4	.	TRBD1	TGTGCCAGCTCACCACCATCGGACAGGGTAAATGAAAAACTGTTTTTT	CASSPPSDRVNEKLFF
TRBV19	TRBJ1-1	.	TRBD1	TGTGCCAGTAGTGGACAGGTGAACACTGAAGCTTTCTTT	CASSGQVNTEAFF
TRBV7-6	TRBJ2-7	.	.	TGTGCCAGCAGCTTAGCCATTTCCGGGTCCTACGAGCAGTACTTC	CASSLAISGSYEQYF
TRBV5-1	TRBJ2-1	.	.	TGCGCCAGCAGCTTGTTTGGGACTCCAAGCGACAATGAGCAGTTCTTC	CASSLFGTPSDNEQFF
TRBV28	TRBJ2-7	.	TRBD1	TGTGCCAGCAGTCCGGGGTGGGGACAGGCAGCATCGGAGCAGTACTTC	CASSPGWGQAASEQYF
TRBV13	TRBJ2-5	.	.	TGTGCCAGCAGCTTAAGGTTCAGGGAAGAGACCCAGTACTTC	CASSLRFREETQYF
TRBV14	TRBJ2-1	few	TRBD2	TGTGCCAGCAGCCAAGCCCTAAGCGGGAGGGTAGGTAATGAGCAGTTCTTC	CASSQALSGRVGNEQFF
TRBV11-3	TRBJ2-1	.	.	TGTGCCAGCAGCCCATATGGACAGAACAATGAGCAGTTCTTC	CASSPYGQNNEQFF